This T cell receptor beta chain was recorded in a study of OX40 agonist ivuxolimab in advanced cancers. At the level of the whole study: The costimulatory receptor OX40 (CD134) was targeted by ivuxolimab, a fully human IgG2 agonistic monoclonal antibody. Prior anti-PD-1, anti-PD-L1 or anti-CTLA-4 therapy was permitted, and checkpoint inhibitors had been received by less than 45% of dose-escalation patients. The point of sequencing TCRbeta in the periphery was to test whether ivuxolimab changed TCR sequence diversity and drove clonal T-cell expansion. The paper covers the monotherapy dose-escalation part of the phase I ivuxolimab trial, which included N = 52 patients. Intravenous ivuxolimab was administered to patients every 2 weeks at six dose levels: 0.01, 0.1, 0.3, 1.5, 3 and 10 mg/kg. Of the approximately 50 dose-escalation patients, hepatocellular carcinoma was present in some 19, melanoma in approximately 15, renal cell carcinoma in 9 and head and neck cancer in 9. Partial responses were achieved by three dose-escalation patients, of whom one had hepatocellular carcinoma and two had cutaneous melanoma. The dose-escalation cohort was 82.7% male with a mean age of approximately 60 years, ranging from about 20 to 80. Findings and caveats that apply to the study as a whole: After ivuxolimab, CD8+ T cells had more expanded clones than CD4+ T cells on average. In partial responders in the 0.1-3.0 mg/kg groups, normalized peripheral clonal expansion was found to be among the lowest, especially among CD8+ T cells. The antigen specificity of the peripheral T cells that underwent clonal expansion was not determined. At doses of 0.1 to 3.0 mg/kg, clonal expansion of both CD4+ and CD8+ T cells in blood was seen between baseline and week 6. Low levels of normalized T-cell clonal expansion were also seen in some patients who did not respond.

About this clone: The clone's antigen remains unknown. No base-level quality is on record; no much larger clone is a single base apart.

To sequence the TCRbeta CDR3 region, genomic DNA was isolated from the sorted cells. The immunoSEQ Assay was used to sequence the TCRbeta CDR3 regions. TCRdb carries this immuneACCESS record with in-frame sequences only. Its versions omit some clonotypes, under half of them owing to an unresolved V gene in the studies checked, with the rest unexplained. The sample data list approximately 58,000 clones, and 80% to 90% of these were observed just once. The ten largest clones represent approximately 2% of the sample. There are 14 amino acids in the CDR3, from cysteine to phenylalanine inclusive. Solely the CDR3 DNA is kept, with 42 bases framed from the first base. Looking up the germline V gene yields CDR1 SGHAT and CDR2 FQNNGV. A distance of 14 bases separates the germline ends of V and J, which lose 5 bases and 4 bases respectively. The trial excluded patients who had a history of autoimmune disease or were on systemic immunosuppression. Peripheral blood for TCR sequencing was collected from all dose cohorts at baseline, on cycle 4 day 1, and on cycle 7 day 1. Samples came from an open-label, multicenter, first-in-human phase I dose-escalation trial of ivuxolimab. The trial enrolled adults with locally advanced or metastatic head and neck squamous cell, hepatocellular, melanoma or renal cell carcinoma. Before TCR sequencing, CD4+ T cells and CD8+ T cells were sorted from peripheral blood as separate populations.

The rearranged segments are TRBV11-2 and TRBJ1-2; the D segment could be TRBD1, given 6 matching bases. The TCR was taken from an adult with an advanced solid tumor such as melanoma, head and neck, liver or kidney cancer. The material sequenced was CD4+ or CD8+ T cells sorted from blood, taken in a trial of the OX40 agonist ivuxolimab. The CDR3 amino acid sequence is: CASSLPGRGYGYTF. DNA sequence: TGTGCCAGCAGCCTCCCCGGCAGGGGCTATGGCTACACCTTC.